This TCR beta chain appears in the sequencing data of a study of beta chain features in type 1 diabetes. On this clone itself: Its antigen is not identified.

Study-level results: Moderate yet significant TCRB CDR3 shortening was seen in Type 1 diabetes patients in all four CD4+ subsets. Researchers caution that PCR might favor shorter templates, equally among patients and controls.

Every bit of the isolated RNA underwent reverse transcription, so sequencing read expressed TCRB transcripts. TCRdb's copy holds only in-frame clones and misses some; the assay was immunoSEQ multiplex PCR. The data contain under 550,000 clones, roughly 10% of them singletons. This clonotype was obtained from a woman aged 18 to 35 in good health. The source material was naive CD4+ T cells from blood.

Here the CDR3 reads CASSWGDIQYF. The CDR3 DNA reads TGTGCCAGCAGTTGGGGGGACATTCAGTACTTC. The chain carries TRBV6-5 and TRBJ2-4; TRBD2 is a possible D gene (6 bases). Germline V CDR1 and CDR2: MNHEY, SVGAGI. Trimming removed 4 bases at V and 8 bases at J, with 6 bases between. The CDR3 consists of 11 residues.